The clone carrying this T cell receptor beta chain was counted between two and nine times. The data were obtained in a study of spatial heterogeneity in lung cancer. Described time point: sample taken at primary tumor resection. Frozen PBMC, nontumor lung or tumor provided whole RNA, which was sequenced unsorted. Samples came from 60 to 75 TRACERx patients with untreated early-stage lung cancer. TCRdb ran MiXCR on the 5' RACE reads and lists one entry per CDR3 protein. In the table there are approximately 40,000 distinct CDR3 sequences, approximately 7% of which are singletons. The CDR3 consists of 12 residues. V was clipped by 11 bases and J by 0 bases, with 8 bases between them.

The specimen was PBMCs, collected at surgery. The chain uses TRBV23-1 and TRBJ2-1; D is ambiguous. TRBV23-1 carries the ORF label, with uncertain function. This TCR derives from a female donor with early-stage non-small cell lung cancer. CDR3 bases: TGCGCCTCGCTGAGCTCCTACAATGAGCAGTTCTTC. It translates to CASLSSYNEQFF.